A selection of T cell receptor beta chains follows, all from one sample in a study of blood T cell repertoires in COVID-19. TCRdb's copy holds only in-frame clones and misses some; the assay was immunoSEQ multiplex PCR. This sample has about 320,000 clones, with around 90% found just once. The specimen was PBMCs or T cells enriched from blood (not recorded which). These TCRs come from a man aged 60-69 years who had recovered from COVID-19. Each CDR3 is given with its conserved first and last residue. Each record gives: V gene, J gene, D gene, clone size, CDR3 DNA, CDR3 protein. A D gene is named only where the DNA matches it firmly. Part of the rows lack a size; the others show once, few, many or a class for expanded clones.

>TRBV7-2|TRBJ2-5|TRBD2|-
TGTGCCAGCAGCTTAGCTTTGTCTAGCGGGAGACAAGAGACCCAGTACTTC
CASSLALSSGRQETQYF
>TRBV5-4|TRBJ1-3|-|-
TGTGCCAGCAGCCTGTATGCTGGAAACACCATATATTTT
CASSLYAGNTIYF
>TRBV7-9|TRBJ2-1|-|-
TGTGCCAGCAGCTTAGGACAGTTCTACAATGAGCAGTTCTTC
CASSLGQFYNEQFF
>TRBV7-3|TRBJ2-7|TRBD1|once
TGTGCCAGCAGTATACCCGAGGGGGCGTCCTACGAGCAGTACTTC
CASSIPEGASYEQYF
>TRBV18|TRBJ2-1|-|-
TGTGCCAGCTCACCACCGAAGATAGCGGAGGTCTACAATGAGCAGTTCTTC
CASSPPKIAEVYNEQFF
>TRBV4-3|TRBJ2-1|TRBD2|-
TGCGCCAGCAGCCAAGAAGGTGGACGGGGGGGCCTCTCTAACAATGAGCAGTTCTTC
CASSQEGGRGGLSNNEQFF
>TRBV28|TRBJ1-1|TRBD1|-
TGTGCCAGCAGTTCAGCCGGGACAGGGAACACTGAAGCTTTCTTT
CASSSAGTGNTEAFF
>TRBV20-1|TRBJ2-3|-|-
TGCAGTGCTAGTTGGGGCATCACAGATACGCAGTATTTT
CSASWGITDTQYF
>TRBV28|TRBJ2-2|-|-
TGTGCCAGCAGGAGGCAGGGTGGGACCGGGGAGCTGTTTTTT
CASRRQGGTGELFF
>TRBV5-1|TRBJ2-1|TRBD2|-
TGCGCCAGCAGCACGCAACCGGGACTAGCGGGGGACAATGAGCAGTTCTTC
CASSTQPGLAGDNEQFF
>TRBV4-1|TRBJ1-5|-|-
TGCGCCAGCAGCCAAGTGGGCAGGGGCCCCAATCAGCCCCAGCATTTT
CASSQVGRGPNQPQHF
>TRBV6-2/TRBV6-3|TRBJ2-7|-|-
TGTGCCAGCAGTTCCGGGATCTCCTACGAGCAGTACTTC
CASSSGISYEQYF
>TRBV7-2|TRBJ2-2|-|-
TGTGCCAGCAGCAATACCCAGGGACTCGGGGAGCTGTTTTTT
CASSNTQGLGELFF
>TRBV5-1|TRBJ2-5|TRBD1|-
TGCGCCAGCAGCTGGTCCGGGACAGGCAACCAAGAGACCCAGTACTTC
CASSWSGTGNQETQYF
>TRBV30|TRBJ1-5|-|-
TGTGCCTGGAGCGCCGGACAGCCCAATCAGCCCCAGCATTTT
CAWSAGQPNQPQHF
>TRBV19|TRBJ2-1|-|-
TGTGCCAGTAGTCTCCAGGGTGTTCGGTACAATGAGCAGTTCTTC
CASSLQGVRYNEQFF
>TRBV27|TRBJ2-7|TRBD2|-
TGTGCCAGCAGTACGGGACTAGTGGGCTACGAGCAGTACTTC
CASSTGLVGYEQYF
>TRBV6-2/TRBV6-3|TRBJ2-3|TRBD2|-
TGTGCCAGCAGTTACGGGACTAGCGGGAGCACAGATACGCAGTATTTT
CASSYGTSGSTDTQYF
>TRBV6-5|TRBJ1-5|-|-
TGTGCCAGCAGTTTGGCAGGGCCCAATCAGCCCCAGCATTTT
CASSLAGPNQPQHF
>TRBV9|TRBJ2-3|TRBD2|-
TGTGCCAGCAGCGTAGGGCCTAGCGGGAGGGGCACAGATACGCAGTATTTT
CASSVGPSGRGTDTQYF
>TRBV25-1|TRBJ1-6|-|-
TGTGCCAGCAGTGACAGGGGCTATAATTCACCCCTCCACTTT
CASSDRGYNSPLHF
>TRBV18|TRBJ2-7|TRBD1|-
TGTGCCAGCTCACCGGACAGGGAAACCTACGAGCAGTACTTC
CASSPDRETYEQYF
>TRBV24-1|TRBJ1-1|TRBD1|-
TGTGCCACCAGTTCATCTTCAGGGGGGCACACTGAAGCTTTCTTT
CATSSSSGGHTEAFF
>TRBV9|TRBJ2-7|TRBD2|-
TGTGCCAGCAGCTACCGTAGCGGGACCTACGAGCAGTACTTC
CASSYRSGTYEQYF
>TRBV9|TRBJ1-4|-|few
TGTGCCAGCAGCGTAGGACAGCTAGCAACTAATGAAAAACTGTTTTTT
CASSVGQLATNEKLFF
>TRBV15|TRBJ2-5|-|-
TGTGCCACCAGCAGAGCCCTAAGCGGCCAAGAGACCCAGTACTTC
CATSRALSGQETQYF
>TRBV28|TRBJ1-2|TRBD1|-
TGTGCCAGCCGTCAAGGGGTGAGAGCAGGGGGAGGTGGCTACACCTTC
CASRQGVRAGGGGYTF
>TRBV6-2/TRBV6-3|TRBJ1-1|TRBD1|-
TGTGCCAGCAGTTACCCGGGACAGGGAATGAACACTGAAGCTTTCTTT
CASSYPGQGMNTEAFF
>TRBV18|TRBJ2-5|-|-
TGTGCCAGCTCAGTGACTAGTAACGTTGAGACCCAGTACTTC
CASSVTSNVETQYF
>TRBV7-2|TRBJ2-5|TRBD1|-
TGTGCCAGCAGCAAGGACAGGGTTCAAGAGACCCAGTACTTC
CASSKDRVQETQYF
>TRBV7-9|TRBJ1-1|-|-
TGTGCCAGCAGATTAACGGGGAACACTGAAGCTTTCTTT
CASRLTGNTEAFF
>TRBV7-2|TRBJ1-1|TRBD1|-
TGTGCCAGCAGCCCGGCGGGGACAGTGAACACTGAAGCTTTCTTT
CASSPAGTVNTEAFF
>TRBV27|TRBJ1-1|-|-
TGTGCCAGCAGTTTCGGGGGAGAAAACACTGAAGCTTTCTTT
CASSFGGENTEAFF
>TRBV18|TRBJ2-7|TRBD1|-
TGTGCCAGCTCACGATTTTCCGGGACAGGGAACTACGAGCAGTACTTC
CASSRFSGTGNYEQYF
>TRBV9|TRBJ1-1|-|-
TGTGCCAGCTCAGGATCAGGGTACACTGAAGCTTTCTTT
CASSGSGYTEAFF
>TRBV19|TRBJ2-6|-|-
TGTGCCAGTAGTCCGGTAGAAGCTTCCTCTGGGGCCAACGTCCTGACTTTC
CASSPVEASSGANVLTF
>TRBV9|TRBJ2-3|-|-
TGTGCCAGCAGCGTCCCCGGGAGCTCCGTCGCAGATACGCAGTATTTT
CASSVPGSSVADTQYF
>TRBV7-9|TRBJ2-1|-|-
TGTGCCAGCAGCTTAGACAGGGTGGGTGAGCAGTTCTTC
CASSLDRVGEQFF
>TRBV20-1|TRBJ2-2|TRBD2|-
TGCAGTGCTAGTCCCAGGACTAGCGGGAGAGGTACCGGGGAGCTGTTTTTT
CSASPRTSGRGTGELFF
>TRBV19|TRBJ2-7|TRBD1|-
TGTGCCAGTAGTATAGATTGGACAGGGCGAAACTACGAGCAGTACTTC
CASSIDWTGRNYEQYF
>TRBV14|TRBJ2-2|TRBD1|-
TGTGCCAGCAGCGCCAGACAGGGAACGAACACCGGGGAGCTGTTTTTT
CASSARQGTNTGELFF
>TRBV20-1|TRBJ2-5|TRBD2|-
TGCAGTGCTAGTCGACTAGCGGAGGGAGAGACCCAGTACTTC
CSASRLAEGETQYF
>TRBV7-2|TRBJ1-2|-|-
TGTGCCAGCAGCTCTACCAGGGTAGACTATGGCTACACCTTC
CASSSTRVDYGYTF
>TRBV9|TRBJ2-5|-|-
TGTGCCAGCAGCGCCTCAGGTGTAGAGACCCAGTACTTC
CASSASGVETQYF
>TRBV7-9|TRBJ2-7|TRBD2|-
TGTGCCAGCAGCCCCGGGGGTAGCGGGAGGAACGAGCAGTACTTC
CASSPGGSGRNEQYF
>TRBV24-1|TRBJ1-3|TRBD1|-
TGTGCCACCAGTGATATGAACGGACAGGGCGCGCCGGACACCATATATTTT
CATSDMNGQGAPDTIYF